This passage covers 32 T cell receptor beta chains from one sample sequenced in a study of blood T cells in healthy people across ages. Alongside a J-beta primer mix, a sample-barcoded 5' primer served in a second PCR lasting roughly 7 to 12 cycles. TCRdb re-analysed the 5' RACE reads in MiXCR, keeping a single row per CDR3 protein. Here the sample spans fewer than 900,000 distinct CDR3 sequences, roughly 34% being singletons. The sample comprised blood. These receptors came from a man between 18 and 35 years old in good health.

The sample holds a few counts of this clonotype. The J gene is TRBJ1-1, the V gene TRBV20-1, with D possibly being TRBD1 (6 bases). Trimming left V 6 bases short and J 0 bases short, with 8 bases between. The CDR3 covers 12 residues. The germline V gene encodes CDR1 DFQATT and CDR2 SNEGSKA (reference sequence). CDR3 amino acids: CSAGHLNTEAFF. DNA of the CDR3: TGCAGTGCGGGACACTTGAACACTGAAGCTTTCTTT.

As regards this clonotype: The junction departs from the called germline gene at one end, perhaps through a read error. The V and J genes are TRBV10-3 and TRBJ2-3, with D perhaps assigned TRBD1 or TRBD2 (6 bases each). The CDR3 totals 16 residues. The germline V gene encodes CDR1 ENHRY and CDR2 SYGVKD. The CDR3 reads CTISVTQGTSTDTQYF. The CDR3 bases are TGTACCATCAGCGTAACTCAGGGGACTAGCACAGATACGCAGTATTTT.

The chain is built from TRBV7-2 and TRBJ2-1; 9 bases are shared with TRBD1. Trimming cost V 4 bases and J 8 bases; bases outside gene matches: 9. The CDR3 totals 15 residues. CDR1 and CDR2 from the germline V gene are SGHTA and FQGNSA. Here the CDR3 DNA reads TGTGCCAGCAGCTGGACAGGGGATTGGTCGTATGAGCAGTTCTTC. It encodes CASSWTGDWSYEQFF.

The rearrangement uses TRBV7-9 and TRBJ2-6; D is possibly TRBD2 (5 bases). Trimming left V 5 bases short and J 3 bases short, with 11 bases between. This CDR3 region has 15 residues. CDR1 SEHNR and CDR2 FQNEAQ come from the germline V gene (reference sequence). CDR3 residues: CASSRSSFGANVLTF. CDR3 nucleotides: TGTGCCAGCAGCCGATCTAGCTTTGGGGCCAACGTCCTGACTTTC.

The CDR3 protein is CASSIGQGGTTDTQYF. For the CDR3, the DNA is TGCGCCAGCAGCATAGGACAGGGGGGGACCACAGATACGCAGTATTTT. The chain couples TRBV5-1 to TRBJ2-3, with TRBD1 matching over 10 bases. Germline V gives CDR1 SGHRS, CDR2 YFSETQ. CDR3 length: 16 amino acids. The junction had 7 bases not matched to a gene; V was cut back by 4 bases and J by 2 bases.

CDR3 loop: CSTRRGEGTEAFF. The CDR3, as DNA: TGCAGCACAAGACGGGGCGAGGGCACTGAAGCTTTCTTT. This chain uses TRBV29-1 with TRBJ1-1, with D maybe TRBD1 (5 bases). CDR3 length: 13 residues. Germline V lookup: CDR1 SQVTM, CDR2 ANQGSEA. The V end was cut by 8 bases, the J end by 4 bases, with 17 bases between.

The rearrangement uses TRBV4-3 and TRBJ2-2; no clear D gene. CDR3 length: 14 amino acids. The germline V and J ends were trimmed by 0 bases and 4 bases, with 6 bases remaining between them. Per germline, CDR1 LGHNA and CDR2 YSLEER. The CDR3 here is CASSQEWATGELFF. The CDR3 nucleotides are TGCGCCAGCAGCCAAGAGTGGGCCACCGGGGAGCTGTTTTTT.

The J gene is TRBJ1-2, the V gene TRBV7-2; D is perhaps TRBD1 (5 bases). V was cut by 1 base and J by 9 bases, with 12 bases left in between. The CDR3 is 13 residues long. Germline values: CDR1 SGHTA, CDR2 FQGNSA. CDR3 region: CASSLGGIDSYTF. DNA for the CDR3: TGTGCCAGCAGCTTAGGGGGGATAGACAGCTACACCTTC.

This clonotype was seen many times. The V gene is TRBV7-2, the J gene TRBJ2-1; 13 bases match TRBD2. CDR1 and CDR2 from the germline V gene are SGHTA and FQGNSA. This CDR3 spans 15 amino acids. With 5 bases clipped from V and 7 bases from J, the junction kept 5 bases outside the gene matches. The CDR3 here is CASSLGLAGVNEQFF. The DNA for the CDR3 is TGTGCCAGCAGCCTAGGACTAGCGGGGGTAAATGAGCAGTTCTTC.

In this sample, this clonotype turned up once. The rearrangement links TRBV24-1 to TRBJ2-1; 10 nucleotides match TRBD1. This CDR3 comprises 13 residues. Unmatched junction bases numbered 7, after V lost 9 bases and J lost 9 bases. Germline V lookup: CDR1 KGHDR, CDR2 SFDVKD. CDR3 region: CATGTGAHSEQFF. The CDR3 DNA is TGTGCCACCGGGACAGGGGCGCACAGTGAGCAGTTCTTC.

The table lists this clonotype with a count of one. CDR3 loop: CSVDYLERTEAFF. CDR3 DNA sequence: TGCAGCGTTGATTATCTCGAGCGGACTGAAGCTTTCTTT. V is TRBV29-1 and J is TRBJ1-1; unclear D gene. The CDR3 spans 13 residues. Deletions cut 3 bases from V and 5 bases from J, with 13 bases between. Looked up from germline, CDR1 is SQVTM and CDR2 is ANQGSEA.

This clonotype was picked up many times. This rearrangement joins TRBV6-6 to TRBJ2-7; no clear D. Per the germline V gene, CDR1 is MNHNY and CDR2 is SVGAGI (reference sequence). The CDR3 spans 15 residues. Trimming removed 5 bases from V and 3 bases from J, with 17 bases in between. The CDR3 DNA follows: TGTGCCAGCAGTCCATCTTTAGGAGCCTACTACGAGCAGTACTTC. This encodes CASSPSLGAYYEQYF.

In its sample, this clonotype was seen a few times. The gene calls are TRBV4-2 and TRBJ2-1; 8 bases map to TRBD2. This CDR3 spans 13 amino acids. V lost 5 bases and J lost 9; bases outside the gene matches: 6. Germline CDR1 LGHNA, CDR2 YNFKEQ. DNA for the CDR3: TGTGCCAGCAGCTTGACTAGCGCGGGTGAGCAGTTCTTC. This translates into CASSLTSAGEQFF.

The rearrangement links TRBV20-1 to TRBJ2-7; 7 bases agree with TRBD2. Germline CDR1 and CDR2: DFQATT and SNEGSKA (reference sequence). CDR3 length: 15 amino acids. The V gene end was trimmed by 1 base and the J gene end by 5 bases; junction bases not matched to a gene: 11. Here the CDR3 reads CSARGGPTSWDEQYF. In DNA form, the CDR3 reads TGCAGTGCTAGAGGTGGACCGACTAGCTGGGACGAGCAGTACTTC.

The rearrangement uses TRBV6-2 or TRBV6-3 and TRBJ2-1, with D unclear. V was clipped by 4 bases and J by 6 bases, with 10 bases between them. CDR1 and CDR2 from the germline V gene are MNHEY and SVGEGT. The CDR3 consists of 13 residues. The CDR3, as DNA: TGTGCCAGCAGTTCCGCCCTGGCCAATGAGCAGTTCTTC. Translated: CASSSALANEQFF.

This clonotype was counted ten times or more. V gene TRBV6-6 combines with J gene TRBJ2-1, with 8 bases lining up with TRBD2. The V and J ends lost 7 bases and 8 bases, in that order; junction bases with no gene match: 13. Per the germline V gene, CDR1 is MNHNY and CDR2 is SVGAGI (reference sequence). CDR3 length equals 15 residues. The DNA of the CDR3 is TGTGCCAGCACCGAAAGCGGGGGTAAGCTCGATGAGCAGTTCTTC. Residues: CASTESGGKLDEQFF.

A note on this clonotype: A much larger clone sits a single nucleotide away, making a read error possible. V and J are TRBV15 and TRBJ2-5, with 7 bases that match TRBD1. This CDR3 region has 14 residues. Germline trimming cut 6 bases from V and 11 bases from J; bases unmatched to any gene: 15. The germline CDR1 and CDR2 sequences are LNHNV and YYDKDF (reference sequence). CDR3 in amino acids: CATRDRTGDNEQYF. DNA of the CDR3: TGTGCCACCAGGGATAGGACAGGAGACAATGAGCAGTACTTC.

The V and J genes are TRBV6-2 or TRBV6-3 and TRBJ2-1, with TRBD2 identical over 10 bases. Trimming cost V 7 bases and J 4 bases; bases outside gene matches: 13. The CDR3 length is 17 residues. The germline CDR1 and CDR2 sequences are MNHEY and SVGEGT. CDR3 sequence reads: CASNLAGAALGYNEQFF. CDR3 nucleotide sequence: TGTGCCAGCAACCTAGCGGGGGCCGCCCTTGGATACAATGAGCAGTTCTTC.

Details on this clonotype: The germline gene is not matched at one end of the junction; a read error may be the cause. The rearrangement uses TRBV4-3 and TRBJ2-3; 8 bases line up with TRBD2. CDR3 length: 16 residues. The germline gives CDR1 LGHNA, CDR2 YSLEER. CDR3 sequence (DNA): TGCGCCAGCAACCAAGAATCCGGGGGGGCCATAGATACGCAGTATTTT. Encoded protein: CASNQESGGAIDTQYF.

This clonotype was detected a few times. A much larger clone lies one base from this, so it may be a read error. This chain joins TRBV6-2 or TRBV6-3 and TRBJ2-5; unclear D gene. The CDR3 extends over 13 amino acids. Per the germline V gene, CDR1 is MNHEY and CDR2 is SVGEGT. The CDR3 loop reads CTSSDPREETQYF. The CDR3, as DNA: TGTACCAGCAGTGATCCAAGGGAAGAGACCCAGTACTTC.

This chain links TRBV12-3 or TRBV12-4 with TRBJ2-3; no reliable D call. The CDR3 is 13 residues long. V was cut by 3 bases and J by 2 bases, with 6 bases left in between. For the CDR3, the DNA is TGTGCCAGCAGTTTGTGGGCCACAGATACGCAGTATTTT. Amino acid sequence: CASSLWATDTQYF.

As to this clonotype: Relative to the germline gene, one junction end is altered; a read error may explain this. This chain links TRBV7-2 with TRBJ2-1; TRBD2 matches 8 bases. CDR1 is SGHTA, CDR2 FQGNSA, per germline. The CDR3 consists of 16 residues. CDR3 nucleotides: TGTGCCAGCAGCCTAGGGGCTAGCGGGCCTGACAATGAGCGGTTCTTC. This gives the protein CASSLGASGPDNERFF.

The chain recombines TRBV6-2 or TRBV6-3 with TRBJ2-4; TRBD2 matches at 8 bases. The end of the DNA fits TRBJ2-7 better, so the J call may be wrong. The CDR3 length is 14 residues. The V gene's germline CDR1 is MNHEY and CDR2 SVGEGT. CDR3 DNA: TGTGCCAGCAGGAAGAGCGGGAGAGGTCACGAGCAGTACTTC. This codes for CASRKSGRGHEQYF.

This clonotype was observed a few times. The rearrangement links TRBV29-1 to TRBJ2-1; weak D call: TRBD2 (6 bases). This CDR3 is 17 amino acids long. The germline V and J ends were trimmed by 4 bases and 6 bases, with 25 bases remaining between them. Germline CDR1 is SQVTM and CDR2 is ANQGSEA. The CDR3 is CSVVRGGGKDPPNEQFF. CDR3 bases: TGCAGCGTTGTAAGAGGTGGGGGGAAGGACCCCCCCAATGAGCAGTTCTTC.

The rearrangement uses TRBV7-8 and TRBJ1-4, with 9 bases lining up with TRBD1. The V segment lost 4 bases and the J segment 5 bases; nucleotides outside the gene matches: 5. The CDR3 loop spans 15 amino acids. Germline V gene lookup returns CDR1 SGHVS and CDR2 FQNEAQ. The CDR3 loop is CASSSRTGANEKLFF. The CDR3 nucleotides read TGTGCCAGCAGCTCTCGGACAGGGGCCAATGAAAAACTGTTTTTT.

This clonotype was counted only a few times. Here the CDR3 DNA reads TGTGCCATCAGAACCGAAAGGAATGAGCAGTTCTTC. As protein: CAIRTERNEQFF. This chain links TRBV10-3 with TRBJ2-1, with no clear D. V was shortened by 6 bases and J by 7 bases, with 10 bases between the two germline ends. Germline CDR1 and CDR2: ENHRY and SYGVKD. The CDR3 is 12 residues long.

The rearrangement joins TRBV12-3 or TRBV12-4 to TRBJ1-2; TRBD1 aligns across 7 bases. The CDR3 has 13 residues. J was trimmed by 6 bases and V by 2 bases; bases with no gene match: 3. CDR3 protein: CASSLYRGHGYTF. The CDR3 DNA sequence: TGTGCCAGCAGTTTATACAGGGGCCATGGCTACACCTTC.

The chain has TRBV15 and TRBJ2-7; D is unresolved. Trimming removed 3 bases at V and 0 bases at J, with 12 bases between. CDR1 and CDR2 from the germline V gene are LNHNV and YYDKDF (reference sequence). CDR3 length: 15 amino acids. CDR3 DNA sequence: TGTGCCACCAGCAGGATTCCAGGATTCTCCTACGAGCAGTACTTC. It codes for CATSRIPGFSYEQYF.

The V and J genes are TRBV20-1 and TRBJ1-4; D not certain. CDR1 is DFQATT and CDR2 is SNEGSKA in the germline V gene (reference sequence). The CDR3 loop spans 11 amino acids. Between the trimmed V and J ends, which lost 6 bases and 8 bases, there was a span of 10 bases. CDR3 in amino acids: CSAPKQEKLFF. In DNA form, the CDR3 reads TGCAGTGCGCCCAAACAGGAAAAACTGTTTTTT.

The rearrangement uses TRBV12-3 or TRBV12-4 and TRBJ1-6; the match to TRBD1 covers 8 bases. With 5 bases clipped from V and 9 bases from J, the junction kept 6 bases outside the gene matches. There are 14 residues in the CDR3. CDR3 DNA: TGTGCCAGCAGTCCGGACAGGGTTGTTTCACCCCTCCACTTT. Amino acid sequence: CASSPDRVVSPLHF.

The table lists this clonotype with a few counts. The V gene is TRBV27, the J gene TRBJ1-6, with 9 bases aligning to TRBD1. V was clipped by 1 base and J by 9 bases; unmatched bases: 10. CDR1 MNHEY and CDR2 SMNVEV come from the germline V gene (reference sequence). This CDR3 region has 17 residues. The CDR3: CASSLFYPGTGTSPLHF. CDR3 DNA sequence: TGTGCCAGCAGTTTATTCTATCCTGGGACAGGGACTTCACCCCTCCACTTT.

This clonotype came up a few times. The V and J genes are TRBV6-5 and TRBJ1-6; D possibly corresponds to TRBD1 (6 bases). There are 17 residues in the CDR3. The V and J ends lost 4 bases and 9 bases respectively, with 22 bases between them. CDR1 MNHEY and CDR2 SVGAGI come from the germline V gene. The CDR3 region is CASSSLGAGYGGSPLHF. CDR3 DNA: TGTGCCAGCAGTTCCTTGGGGGCCGGGTATGGGGGTTCACCCCTCCACTTT.